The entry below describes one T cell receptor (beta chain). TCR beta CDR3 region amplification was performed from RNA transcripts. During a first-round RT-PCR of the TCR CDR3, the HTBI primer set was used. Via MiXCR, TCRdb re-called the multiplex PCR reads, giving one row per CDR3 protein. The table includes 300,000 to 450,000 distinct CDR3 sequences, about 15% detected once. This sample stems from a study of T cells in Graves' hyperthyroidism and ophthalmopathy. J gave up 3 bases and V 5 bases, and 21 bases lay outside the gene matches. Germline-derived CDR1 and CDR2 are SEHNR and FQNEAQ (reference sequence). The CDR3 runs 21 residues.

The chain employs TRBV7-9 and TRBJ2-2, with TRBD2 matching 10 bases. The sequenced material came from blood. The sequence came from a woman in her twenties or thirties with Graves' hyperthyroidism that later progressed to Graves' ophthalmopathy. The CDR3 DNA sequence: TGTGCCAGCAGCCTACCTGTCGGGGCTAGCGGGGGCCCTATGCACACCGGGGAGCTGTTTTTT. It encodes CASSLPVGASGGPMHTGELFF.